This T cell receptor (beta chain) was found in a study of T cell responses to AZD1222 COVID-19 vaccine. Study background: Second-dose intervals of approximately 4 or approximately 12 weeks were pooled.

The protocol was immunoSEQ multiplex PCR, while the TCRdb copy is restricted to in-frame clones and leaves out a portion. Of around 130,000 clones detected, around 94% appear once; the ten largest clones hold around 7%. General study results and limits: A mostly white British donor set with more females was recruited, and clonal diversity was possibly underestimated. Following two doses of AZD1222, Spike-specific TCR breadth and depth rose. Spike was spanned by vaccine-associated CD4 TCRs, with dominance at 160-218 and 743-854.

This clone was seen a single time. The antigen is unknown. The sequenced sample was peripheral blood, obtained on day 0 of AZD1222 vaccination. The TCR comes from an adult in good health.

CDR3 DNA sequence: TGCAGTGCTAACAGGGACACTGAAGCTTTCTTT. Amino acids: CSANRDTEAFF. The chain employs TRBV20-1 and TRBJ1-1; TRBD1 might be the D (6 bases). The V gene lost 4 bases and the J gene lost 3 bases, with 6 bases spanning the gap. Per the germline V gene, CDR1 is DFQATT and CDR2 is SNEGSKA (reference sequence). CDR3 length: 11 amino acids.